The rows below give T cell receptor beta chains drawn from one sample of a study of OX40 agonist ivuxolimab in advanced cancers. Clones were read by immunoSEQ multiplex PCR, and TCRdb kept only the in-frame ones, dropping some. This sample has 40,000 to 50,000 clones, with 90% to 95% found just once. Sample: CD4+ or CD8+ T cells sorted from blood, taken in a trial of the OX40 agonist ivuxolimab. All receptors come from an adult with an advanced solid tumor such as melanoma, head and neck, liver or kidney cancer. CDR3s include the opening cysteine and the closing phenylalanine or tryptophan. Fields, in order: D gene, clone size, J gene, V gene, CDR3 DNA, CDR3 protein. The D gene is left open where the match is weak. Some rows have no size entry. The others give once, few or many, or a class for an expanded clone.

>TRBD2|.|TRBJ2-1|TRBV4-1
TGCGCCAGCAGCTCTCACGGGACTAGCTTAGATGAGCAGTTCTTC
CASSSHGTSLDEQFF
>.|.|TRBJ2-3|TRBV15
TGTGCCACCAGCGGAACAGGTCTCCCCCACGATACGCAGTATTTT
CATSGTGLPHDTQYF
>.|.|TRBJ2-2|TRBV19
TGTGCCAGTAGTATTATGAGTTCGGCCGGGGAGCTGTTTTTT
CASSIMSSAGELFF
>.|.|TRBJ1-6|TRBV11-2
TGTGCCAGCACCCTCGGAGGGGGGGGCGCGTATTCACCCCTCCACTTT
CASTLGGGGAYSPLHF
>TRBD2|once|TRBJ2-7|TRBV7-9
TGTGCCAGCAGCGCCCAGACTAGCGGACGACCCTACGAGCAGTACTTC
CASSAQTSGRPYEQYF
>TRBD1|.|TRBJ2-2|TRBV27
TGTGCCAGCAGTTTAGGGACAGGGTCCGGGGAGCTGTTTTTT
CASSLGTGSGELFF
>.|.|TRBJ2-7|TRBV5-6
TGTGCCAGCAGCCCGATGCAGGGCAGGGTTAGCTACGAGCAGTACTTC
CASSPMQGRVSYEQYF
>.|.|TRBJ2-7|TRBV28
TGTGCCAGCAGTTTGCGTCAGCACTACTACGAGCAGTACTTC
CASSLRQHYYEQYF
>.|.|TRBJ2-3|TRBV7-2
TGTGCCAGCAGCTTAGTGGGCCCTTACACAGATACGCAGTATTTT
CASSLVGPYTDTQYF
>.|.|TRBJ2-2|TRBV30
TGTGCCTGGACCGCCCGAGGGAACACCGGGGAGCTGTTTTTT
CAWTARGNTGELFF
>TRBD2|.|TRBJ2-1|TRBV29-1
TGCAGCGTTGAAGGGACTAGCGGGAGAAATTATGAGCAGTTCTTC
CSVEGTSGRNYEQFF
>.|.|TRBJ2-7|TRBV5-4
TGTGCCAGCAGCTTCACTACTGGGGACAACGAGCAGTACTTC
CASSFTTGDNEQYF
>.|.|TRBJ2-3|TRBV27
TGTGCCAGCTCAACTCGAGCCAGTAGCACAGATACGCAGTATTTT
CASSTRASSTDTQYF
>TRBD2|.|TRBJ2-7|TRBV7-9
TGTGCCAGCAGCCTAGCGGGCGCCTACGAGCAGTACTTC
CASSLAGAYEQYF
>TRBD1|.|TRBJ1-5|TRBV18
TGTGCCAGCTCACCACAGGACAGGGGGCGTCAGCCCCAGCATTTT
CASSPQDRGRQPQHF
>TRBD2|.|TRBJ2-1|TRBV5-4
TGTGCCAGCCAGACTAGCGGGGGGGCTTCCTCCTACAATGAGCAGTTCTTC
CASQTSGGASSYNEQFF
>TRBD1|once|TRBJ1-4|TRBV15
TGTGCCACCAGCAGAGATTTGGGACAGGGGGAAAATGAAAAACTGTTTTTT
CATSRDLGQGENEKLFF
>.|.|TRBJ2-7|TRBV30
TGTGCCTGGGGAGACGCGTACGAGCAGTACTTC
CAWGDAYEQYF
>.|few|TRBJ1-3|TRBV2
TGTGCCAGCAGTTTGAGGGTTAGTGGAAACACCATATATTTT
CASSLRVSGNTIYF
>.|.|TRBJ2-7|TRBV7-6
TGTGCCAGCAGCTCCCCCCCTTCGGGGCAGTACTTC
CASSSPPSGQYF
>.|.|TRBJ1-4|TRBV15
TGTGCCACCAGCAGGCGGGGGAAGGGAGGGTTAGAAAAACTGTTTTTT
CATSRRGKGGLEKLFF
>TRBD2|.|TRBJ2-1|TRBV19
TGTGCCAGTAGCCCTCTAGCGGGGGGGCTAAATGAGCAGTTCTTC
CASSPLAGGLNEQFF